The 28 T cell receptor beta chains reported below all come from one sample, sequenced in a study of blood T cell repertoires in COVID-19 (dated by TCRdb to the early 2020s). To prepare the library, the immunoSEQ multiplex PCR assay was applied. Sourced from immuneACCESS, this table was stored by TCRdb with only in-frame sequences that have V and J called. A share of the clones is absent; for the studies checked, an unresolved V gene accounts for under half, and the remainder has no known explanation. This sample comprises over 65,000 clones, around four fifths of them detected only once. The ten largest clones take up 15% to 20% of the sample. Material: peripheral blood. These TCRs come from an elderly man with active or convalescent COVID-19.

The V and J genes are TRBV3-1 (or the pseudogene TRBV3-2) and TRBJ2-3, with D possibly matching TRBD2 (6 bases). Germline loops: CDR1 LGHDT, CDR2 YNNKEL (reference sequence). V was cut by 2 bases and J by 6 bases, with 9 bases left in between. This CDR3 region has 13 residues. The CDR3 bases are TGTGCCAGCAGCCAATTAGCGGATGATACGCAGTATTTT. Its translation: CASSQLADDTQYF.

The rearrangement uses TRBV6-6 and TRBJ2-1; perhaps TRBD1 as D (8 bases). Looked up from germline, CDR1 is MNHNY and CDR2 is SVGAGI (reference sequence). Between the trimmed V and J ends, which lost 5 bases and 8 bases, there was a span of 22 bases. CDR3 length equals 16 residues. In nucleotides, the CDR3 is TGTGCCAGCAGTCGAGCAGGGGGCGCGGGGGCGGATGAGCAGTTCTTC. Encoded protein: CASSRAGGAGADEQFF.

The chain joins TRBV2 to TRBJ2-5; TRBD2 might be the D (5 bases). Germline V gives CDR1 SNHLY, CDR2 FYNNEI. Trimming stripped 0 bases from V and 5 bases from J, with 13 bases between. The CDR3 sequence is 15 residues long. CDR3 DNA: TGTGCCAGCAGTGAAGCGCGACTATCCGGGGAGACCCAGTACTTC. Translating it yields CASSEARLSGETQYF.

The chain is built from TRBV19 and TRBJ2-7; 7 bases are a match to TRBD1. V shed 9 bases, J shed 2 bases, and the junction held 10 bases outside the gene matches. This CDR3 comprises 14 residues. Germline values: CDR1 LNHDA, CDR2 SQIVND (reference sequence). The CDR3 coding sequence is TGTGCCAGCATCTATGGGGACAGTACCTACGAGCAGTACGTC. It codes for CASIYGDSTYEQYV.

This chain links TRBV7-9 with TRBJ2-5; unclear D gene. The CDR3 sequence is 14 residues long. The V end was cut by 3 bases, the J end by 5 bases, with 13 bases between. The V gene's germline CDR1 is SEHNR and CDR2 FQNEAQ (reference sequence). CDR3 bases: TGTGCCAGCAGCTTCGTCAAGACAAGGGAGACCCAGTACTTC. Translated: CASSFVKTRETQYF.

The chain uses TRBV6-1 and TRBJ1-5; 8 bases align to TRBD1. From germline, CDR1 is MNHNS and CDR2 SASEGT. This CDR3 has 17 amino acids. Trimming cost V 2 bases and J 1 base; bases outside gene matches: 7. CDR3 region: CASSEMARGHSNQPQHF. In nucleotides, the CDR3 is TGTGCCAGCAGTGAAATGGCCAGGGGGCACAGCAATCAGCCCCAGCATTTT.

The chain couples TRBV6-6 to TRBJ2-3; 9 positions agree with TRBD1. CDR1 MNHNY and CDR2 SVGAGI come from the germline V gene (reference sequence). This CDR3 comprises 16 residues. V shed 2 bases, J shed 3 bases, and the junction held 6 bases outside the gene matches. Here the CDR3 reads CASSYPRDRVTDTQYF. Here the CDR3 DNA reads TGTGCCAGCAGTTACCCGCGGGACAGGGTTACAGATACGCAGTATTTT.

The rearrangement links TRBV2 to TRBJ1-4, with 12 nucleotides matching TRBD1. The CDR3 extends over 16 amino acids. Per the germline V gene, CDR1 is SNHLY and CDR2 is FYNNEI. Trimming at V came to 2 bases and at J to 7 bases, leaving 5 bases not matched to a gene. In DNA form, the CDR3 reads TGTGCCAGCAGTGAATTCCCGGGACAGGGGGCTGAAAAACTGTTTTTT. The encoded protein is CASSEFPGQGAEKLFF.

This clone was seen a few times. The V and J genes are TRBV5-6 and TRBJ2-7, with D possibly TRBD1 on 6 matching bases. V was pared by 2 bases and J by 5 bases, with 14 bases between. The germline V gene encodes CDR1 SGHDT and CDR2 YYEEEE. CDR3 length equals 14 residues. The CDR3 nucleotides are TGTGCCAGCAGCTTCTGGGGGCACCCACACGAGCAGTACGTC. Encoded protein: CASSFWGHPHEQYV.

The rearrangement links TRBV6-6 to TRBJ1-1; D possibly corresponds to TRBD1 (6 bases). The V gene's germline CDR1 is MNHNY and CDR2 SVGAGI (reference sequence). V lost 4 bases, J lost 1 base, and 13 bases lay in between. The CDR3 extends over 15 amino acids. In nucleotides, the CDR3 is TGTGCCAGCAGTTGGGGGGGGGCGACGAACACTGAAGCTTTCTTT. Protein product: CASSWGGATNTEAFF.

This clone appeared a single time. In DNA form, the CDR3 reads TGTGCCAGAGAGAAACCGGGACAGGGTGTTAGCACAGATACGCAGTATTTT. Translated, it gives CAREKPGQGVSTDTQYF. This chain links TRBV19 with TRBJ2-3, with TRBD1 matching over 9 bases. This CDR3 has 17 amino acids. From germline, CDR1 is LNHDA and CDR2 SQIVND (reference sequence). Trimming removed 9 bases from V and 0 bases from J; junction bases left unmatched: 13.

This clone came up a few times. CDR3 in amino acids: CASGQNTDGGYTF. CDR3 DNA: TGTGCCAGCGGACAAAACACAGATGGAGGCTACACCTTC. The chain joins TRBV2 to TRBJ1-2, with TRBD1 as a possible D gene (5 bases). Deletions cut 8 bases from V and 8 bases from J, with 18 bases between. Germline loops: CDR1 SNHLY, CDR2 FYNNEI. The CDR3 extends over 13 amino acids.

The chain couples TRBV19 to TRBJ2-2, with 11 bases that match TRBD2. Germline V CDR1 and CDR2: LNHDA, SQIVND (reference sequence). This CDR3 has 14 amino acids. V lost 10 bases and J lost 7; bases outside the gene matches: 8. Written as DNA, the CDR3 is TGTGCCACCAAGACTAGCGGGGTTATCGGGGAGCTGTTTTTT. Encoded protein: CATKTSGVIGELFF.

This chain uses TRBV4-1 with TRBJ1-5; possible D gene TRBD1, 6 bases. Trimming pared 2 bases from V and 4 bases from J, leaving 15 bases between. Germline V lookup: CDR1 MGHRA, CDR2 YSYEKL. The CDR3 has 16 amino acids. DNA for the CDR3: TGCGCCAGCAGCCAATCAAGGACAGCCATAAATCAGCCCCAGCATTTT. Residues: CASSQSRTAINQPQHF.

In its sample, this clone was seen a few times. The chain employs TRBV24-1 and TRBJ1-6; the D gene is possibly TRBD1 (5 bases). V lost 3 bases to trimming and J lost 7 bases, with 12 bases between them. The CDR3 totals 15 residues. CDR1 is KGHDR, CDR2 SFDVKD, per germline. CDR3 sequence reads: CATSDGGTMNSPLHF. CDR3 bases: TGTGCCACCAGTGATGGCGGGACTATGAATTCACCCCTCCACTTT.

This chain uses TRBV29-1 with TRBJ1-4; D is possibly TRBD1 (6 bases). V lost 5 bases to trimming and J lost 0 bases, with 13 bases between them. This CDR3 region has 15 residues. The germline gives CDR1 SQVTM, CDR2 ANQGSEA. CDR3 nucleotides: TGCAGCGTTTCAGGGGAAATAGCAACTAATGAAAAACTGTTTTTT. Translating gives CSVSGEIATNEKLFF.

The chain employs TRBV18 and TRBJ1-4; D possibly corresponds to TRBD1 (6 bases). Germline V gives CDR1 KGHSH, CDR2 LQKENI. This CDR3 has 15 amino acids. V shed 4 bases and J shed 6 bases, with 15 bases lying between them. The CDR3: CASSQRTVIDEKLFF. The CDR3 DNA sequence: TGTGCCAGCTCACAACGGACAGTTATCGATGAAAAACTGTTTTTT.

The table lists this clone with a few counts. This chain uses TRBV27 with TRBJ2-1; 12 positions agree with TRBD2. V shed 4 bases and J 4 bases; nucleotides not matched to a gene: 5. From germline, CDR1 is MNHEY and CDR2 SMNVEV (reference sequence). CDR3 length: 16 amino acids. The CDR3 DNA is TGTGCCAGCAGTTCTTTGACTAGCGGGAGTTACAATGAGCAGTTCTTC. Translating it yields CASSSLTSGSYNEQFF.

This clone has a handful of counts. The rearrangement joins TRBV6-5 to TRBJ1-1, with 10 bases that match TRBD1. The CDR3 loop spans 13 amino acids. CDR1 is MNHEY, CDR2 SVGAGI, per germline. V trimming: 6 bases; J trimming: 5 bases; junction bases outside the gene matches: 3. This chain's CDR3 is CASRTGGRTEAFF. Written as DNA, the CDR3 is TGTGCCAGCAGGACAGGGGGCCGAACTGAAGCTTTCTTT.

DNA for the CDR3: TGCAGTGCTAGTACAGGGGCGACGGAGTACGTC. Residues: CSASTGATEYV. This chain links TRBV20-1 with TRBJ2-7; 7 bases fit TRBD1. Germline V gene data show CDR1 as DFQATT and CDR2 as SNEGSKA (reference sequence). This CDR3 contains 11 residues. Trimming at V came to 3 bases and at J to 11 bases, leaving 7 bases not matched to a gene.

V usage is TRBV11-2 and J usage is TRBJ1-1, with 8 bases identical to TRBD1. CDR1 SGHAT and CDR2 FQNNGV come from the germline V gene. This CDR3 contains 14 residues. Trimming at V came to 6 bases and at J to 0 bases, leaving 3 bases not matched to a gene. CDR3 in amino acids: CASRLTGVNTEAFF. The CDR3 nucleotides are TGTGCCAGCAGATTGACAGGGGTGAACACTGAAGCTTTCTTT.

This clone came up once. V usage is TRBV5-1 and J usage is TRBJ2-5; 7 bases line up with TRBD1. The V segment lost 5 bases and the J segment 5 bases; nucleotides outside the gene matches: 6. The germline CDR1 and CDR2 sequences are SGHRS and YFSETQ. CDR3 length: 13 amino acids. CDR3 loop: CASSYRGAETQYF. The CDR3 bases are TGCGCCAGCAGTTACAGGGGAGCGGAGACCCAGTACTTC.

The chain employs TRBV29-1 and TRBJ1-2; TRBD1 matches at 8 bases. V trimming: 6 bases; J trimming: 3 bases; junction bases outside the gene matches: 12. Germline assignment: CDR1 SQVTM and CDR2 ANQGSEA. This CDR3 contains 15 residues. The CDR3 sequence is CSVGGQGAKDYGYTF. CDR3 in DNA: TGCAGCGTGGGCGGTCAGGGGGCGAAAGACTATGGCTACACCTTC.

The V and J genes are TRBV24-1 and TRBJ1-2, with D maybe TRBD1 (6 bases). Germline lookup yields CDR1 KGHDR and CDR2 SFDVKD. This CDR3 is 17 amino acids long. The ends were cut back, 4 bases at V and 8 bases at J, with 25 bases in the middle. Written as DNA, the CDR3 is TGTGCCACCAGTGACCGCACCGGGACAAACCTTGCAGGGGGCTACACCTTC. Protein: CATSDRTGTNLAGGYTF.

The genes are TRBV10-3 and TRBJ1-1; 8 bases are a match to TRBD1. Losses at the gene ends were 5 bases for V and 5 bases for J; bases not matched to a gene: 4. This CDR3 spans 13 amino acids. Germline CDR1 ENHRY, CDR2 SYGVKD. The CDR3 spells CAISPGQGTEAFF. The CDR3 DNA reads as TGTGCCATCAGTCCCGGACAGGGTACTGAAGCTTTCTTT.

This clone came up once. The CDR3 here is CASSIRFRESGNTIYF. The CDR3 region has the DNA TGTGCCAGTAGTATCCGGTTCCGGGAGTCTGGAAACACCATATATTTT. The chain employs TRBV19 and TRBJ1-3; D gene unclear. The V gene lost 3 bases and the J gene lost 1 base, with 13 bases spanning the gap. The germline gives CDR1 LNHDA, CDR2 SQIVND (reference sequence). The CDR3 loop spans 16 amino acids.

CDR3 nucleotide sequence: TGTGCCAGCAGTTTCCAGGGGGCTAATGAAAAACTGTTTTTT. Protein sequence: CASSFQGANEKLFF. V usage is TRBV27 and J usage is TRBJ1-4, with 7 nucleotides matching TRBD1. CDR3 length: 14 residues. The junction had 1 base not matched to a gene; V was cut back by 3 bases and J by 3 bases. Germline V lookup: CDR1 MNHEY, CDR2 SMNVEV (reference sequence).

The V call is TRBV27, the J call TRBJ1-6; D gene unclear. The CDR3 covers 13 residues. Germline V gene sequence: CDR1 MNHEY, CDR2 SMNVEV (reference sequence). V was shortened by 4 bases and J by 8 bases, with 9 bases between the two germline ends. The CDR3 here is CASSSVKDSPLHF. In DNA, the CDR3 is TGTGCCAGCAGTTCGGTCAAAGATTCACCCCTCCACTTT.